This is a list of T cell receptor beta chains from one sample in a study of blood T cell repertoires in COVID-19. Assay used: immunoSEQ multiplex PCR; TCRdb lists only in-frame clones, some missing. There are about 250,000 clones in the sample; around 88% occur only once, and 5% to 7% lies in the top ten. Sequencing was done on a sample of peripheral blood. Receptor source: a woman older than 75 with COVID-19, enrolled during active disease. The CDR3 runs from the conserved cysteine through the conserved F or W. The D gene is left open where the match is weak. Size tells how often a clone was seen (once, few, many) or the class of an expanded clone, and some rows leave it out.

TRBV21-1	-	TRBJ1-1	-	TGTGCCAGCAGCAAACAGGGGGCAAATGGCGCAACTGAAGCTTTCTTT	CASSKQGANGATEAFF
TRBV5-6	-	TRBJ1-4	once	TGTGCCAGCAGCTCCGGCCCTGGGGCAGCATTAGGTGAAAAACTGTTTTTT	CASSSGPGAALGEKLFF
TRBV6-5	-	TRBJ1-2	-	TGTGCCAGCAGCCCCAGACAGGCCCGCTATGGCTACACCTTC	CASSPRQARYGYTF
TRBV28	-	TRBJ1-3	-	TGTGCCAGCAATCTTGGGGGGGTCTCTGGAAACACCATATATTTT	CASNLGGVSGNTIYF
TRBV7-2	TRBD2	TRBJ2-5	-	TGTGCCAGCAGCTTAGTGCCTAGCGGGTTCAAAGAGACCCAGTACTTC	CASSLVPSGFKETQYF
TRBV4-2	-	TRBJ2-3	-	TGTGCCAGCAGCCAAGATCTTACGGTCTTGAGCACAGATACGCAGTATTTT	CASSQDLTVLSTDTQYF
TRBV10-3	-	TRBJ1-2	once	TGTGCCATCAGTGACCAGGGTTATGGCTACACCTTC	CAISDQGYGYTF
TRBV10-3	TRBD1	TRBJ1-3	-	TGTGCCACGCGGACAGGGAGTTTAGTCCGCATAAACACCATATATTTT	CATRTGSLVRINTIYF
TRBV9	TRBD1	TRBJ1-2	-	TGTGCCAGCAGCCAATCCGACAGGGGAATGGCCTATGGCTACACCTTC	CASSQSDRGMAYGYTF
TRBV6-5	TRBD1	TRBJ1-1	-	TGTGCCAGCATCTCCGGGACAGGGTCGAACACTGAAGCTTTCTTT	CASISGTGSNTEAFF
TRBV19	-	TRBJ2-7	-	TGTGCCAGTAGTGGGACACAAGGCTACGAGCAGTACTTC	CASSGTQGYEQYF
TRBV3-1/TRBV3-2	TRBD2	TRBJ2-5	-	TGTGCCAGCAGTTCTAGCGGGGGGTACAGGGGGGAGACCCAGTACTTC	CASSSSGGYRGETQYF
TRBV7-9	TRBD1	TRBJ1-5	-	TGTGCCAGCAGCTCCGGGACAGGGGGCAATCAGCCCCAGCATTTT	CASSSGTGGNQPQHF
TRBV6-5	TRBD1	TRBJ1-2	-	TGTGCCAGCGGACAGGGGGGGTATGGCTACACCTTC	CASGQGGYGYTF
TRBV15	-	TRBJ1-2	-	TGTGCCACCAGCAGAGGTCGGAGTGACTATGGCTACACCTTC	CATSRGRSDYGYTF
TRBV12-3/TRBV12-4	-	TRBJ2-3	-	TGTGCCAGCAGTTTACAGGGTGGAGATACGCAGTATTTT	CASSLQGGDTQYF
TRBV9	TRBD2	TRBJ2-5	-	TGTGCCAGCAGCCCGACTCGTAGCGGGGGAGGGGAGACCCAGTACTTC	CASSPTRSGGGETQYF
TRBV19	TRBD1	TRBJ1-1	-	TGTGCCAGTAGTATAGGACAGGGGCTGAACACTGAAGCTTTCTTT	CASSIGQGLNTEAFF
TRBV28	-	TRBJ1-3	-	TGTGCCAGCAACCGCCGGGGTAGAACTGGAAACACCATATATTTT	CASNRRGRTGNTIYF
TRBV7-8	-	TRBJ1-1	once	TGTGCCAGCAGCTTAACTGCCGGTGACACTGAAGCTTTCTTT	CASSLTAGDTEAFF
TRBV10-1	TRBD1	TRBJ1-2	few	TGCGCCAGCAGTGAGTCTAGGACAGGGCGTAACTATGGCTACACCTTC	CASSESRTGRNYGYTF
TRBV30	-	TRBJ1-1	-	TGTGCCTGGATGTTGCGGCGGGAAACTGAAGCTTTCTTT	CAWMLRRETEAFF
TRBV18	-	TRBJ2-1	-	TGTGCCAGCTCAGCATCAGACTCCGGGACCAGGGGGTTCTTC	CASSASDSGTRGFF
TRBV3-1/TRBV3-2	TRBD2	TRBJ2-1	few	TGTGCCAGCAGCCCAATGAAGCGGGGGGCTGGCAATGAGCAGTTCTTC	CASSPMKRGAGNEQFF